Listed here are 25 T cell receptor beta chains from one sample, sequenced in a study of blood T cell repertoires in COVID-19. The table came from immunoSEQ multiplex PCR; TCRdb's copy has only in-frame clones and leaves some out. Of about 420,000 clones in the sample, over 85% were seen once. The sample consisted of peripheral blood. Receptors originate from a man in his late teens or twenties with COVID-19, enrolled during active disease.

V and J are TRBV19 and TRBJ2-1; D unresolved. The CDR3 runs to 15 residues. From germline, CDR1 is LNHDA and CDR2 SQIVND (reference sequence). V was clipped by 1 base and J by 1 base, with 8 bases between them. CDR3 region: CASSIGLLSYNEQFF. DNA for the CDR3: TGTGCCAGTAGTATAGGACTTCTTTCCTACAATGAGCAGTTCTTC.

The genes are TRBV5-6 and TRBJ2-7; D perhaps matches TRBD1 (7 bases). Germline-derived CDR1 and CDR2 are SGHDT and YYEEEE. V was trimmed by 4 bases and J by 6 bases, leaving 11 bases between them. This CDR3 has 12 amino acids. This chain's CDR3 is CASSQGGPEQYF. CDR3 coding DNA: TGTGCCAGCAGCCAGGGGGGCCCCGAGCAGTACTTC.

V is TRBV7-2 and J is TRBJ1-3, with a weak D call TRBD1 (5 bases). The CDR3 has 18 amino acids. Germline V lookup: CDR1 SGHTA, CDR2 FQGNSA. Between the trimmed V and J ends, which lost 5 bases and 0 bases, there was a span of 20 bases. CDR3 amino acids: CASSPLLGAESSGNTIYF. The CDR3 nucleotides read TGTGCCAGCAGCCCCCTACTTGGGGCAGAATCCTCTGGAAACACCATATATTTT.

The chain combines TRBV2 with TRBJ2-7; possibly TRBD2 for D (6 bases). The germline V gene encodes CDR1 SNHLY and CDR2 FYNNEI. V was trimmed by 2 bases and J by 5 bases, leaving 16 bases between them. This CDR3 contains 15 residues. For the CDR3, the DNA is TGTGCCAGCAGTGAAACAGCCGGGACTCCAAACGAGCAGTACTTC. This encodes CASSETAGTPNEQYF.

This sequence joins TRBV4-1 and TRBJ2-7; weak D call: TRBD2 (6 bases). Germline assignment: CDR1 MGHRA and CDR2 YSYEKL. CDR3 length: 15 residues. V was trimmed by 1 base and J by 3 bases, leaving 13 bases between them. CDR3 DNA sequence: TGCGCCAGCAGCCAAGCGACTAGGGGCCTCTACGAGCAGTACTTC. Translating gives CASSQATRGLYEQYF.

This clone was seen a handful of times. This chain joins TRBV4-1 and TRBJ1-2, with D perhaps matching TRBD1 (6 bases). Germline V gene sequence: CDR1 MGHRA, CDR2 YSYEKL. The CDR3 is 15 amino acids. Trimming removed 0 bases at V and 7 bases at J, with 15 bases between. The DNA for the CDR3 is TGCGCCAGCAGCCAAGAGTTGGTACAGGGTCGTGGCTACACCTTC. This encodes CASSQELVQGRGYTF.

This chain joins TRBV5-6 and TRBJ2-7, with a weak D call TRBD1 (6 bases). This CDR3 contains 14 residues. Looked up from germline, CDR1 is SGHDT and CDR2 is YYEEEE. The germline V and J ends were trimmed by 3 bases and 2 bases, with 12 bases remaining between them. The CDR3 sequence: CASSYQGSAYEQYF. The CDR3 nucleotides are TGTGCCAGCAGCTATCAGGGGTCAGCCTACGAGCAGTACTTC.

The chain couples TRBV5-1 to TRBJ1-5, with no clear D. The CDR3 is made up of 14 amino acids. Germline values: CDR1 SGHRS, CDR2 YFSETQ. V was trimmed by 4 bases and J by 7 bases, leaving 15 bases between them. DNA for the CDR3: TGCGCCAGCAGCGTAGGCGGAGGCGGACAGCCCCAGCATTTT. Protein product: CASSVGGGGQPQHF.

V usage is TRBV28 and J usage is TRBJ2-3; 10 nucleotides line up with TRBD1. Germline CDR1 and CDR2: MDHEN and SYDVKM. The CDR3 has 15 residues. Losses at the gene ends were 6 bases for V and 3 bases for J; bases not matched to a gene: 6. CDR3 DNA: TGTGCCAGCAGCCGGGGACAGGGGTATACAGATACGCAGTATTTT. It yields the protein CASSRGQGYTDTQYF.

The chain carries TRBV5-1 and TRBJ2-3; D remains ambiguous. The CDR3 loop spans 17 amino acids. V dropped 0 bases and J dropped 2 bases, with 16 bases sitting between them. The germline gives CDR1 SGHRS, CDR2 YFSETQ. CDR3 amino acids: CASSLGDSISNTDTQYF. The DNA of the CDR3 is TGCGCCAGCAGCTTGGGTGATAGCATATCTAACACAGATACGCAGTATTTT.

This clone was seen once. This chain uses TRBV3-1 (or the pseudogene TRBV3-2) with TRBJ2-1; D perhaps matches TRBD1 (7 bases). The length of the CDR3 is 17 residues. The germline gives CDR1 LGHDT, CDR2 YNNKEL (reference sequence). Between the trimmed V and J ends, which lost 4 bases and 12 bases, there was a span of 28 bases. This CDR3 reads CASSPEGAAGGVARQFF. CDR3 DNA: TGTGCCAGCAGCCCGGAGGGGGCTGCCGGCGGCGTGGCCCGGCAGTTCTTC.

The rearrangement joins TRBV6-5 to TRBJ1-6, with TRBD1 matching 8 bases. This CDR3 region has 15 residues. Germline-derived CDR1 and CDR2 are MNHEY and SVGAGI. Trimming cost V 6 bases and J 5 bases; bases outside gene matches: 6. The CDR3 spells CASSPGTGDNSPLHF. CDR3 coding DNA: TGTGCCAGCAGCCCCGGGACAGGAGATAATTCACCCCTCCACTTT.

The V call is TRBV7-8, the J call TRBJ2-2; maybe TRBD1 (5 bases). Germline CDR1 reads SGHVS; CDR2 reads FQNEAQ. Trimming removed 7 bases at V and 8 bases at J, with 23 bases between. This CDR3 comprises 16 residues. The CDR3 bases are TGTGCCAGCATCAAGCTTGCCGCCACCCAGGGTGGGGAGCTGTTTTTT. Residues: CASIKLAATQGGELFF.

The V call is TRBV2, the J call TRBJ2-1; TRBD1 matches at 9 bases. J gave up 7 bases and V 8 bases, and 9 bases lay outside the gene matches. The length of the CDR3 is 14 residues. CDR1 and CDR2 from the germline V gene are SNHLY and FYNNEI. The CDR3 sequence is CASLRTGARNEQFF. In nucleotides, the CDR3 is TGTGCCAGCTTAAGGACAGGGGCTAGAAATGAGCAGTTCTTC.

The chain combines TRBV27 with TRBJ2-7; 8 bases are shared with TRBD2. This CDR3 is 13 amino acids long. J was trimmed by 6 bases and V by 5 bases; bases with no gene match: 6. The germline CDR1 and CDR2 sequences are MNHEY and SMNVEV (reference sequence). This CDR3 reads CASSPGLDSEQYF. The DNA for the CDR3 is TGTGCCAGCAGTCCGGGACTAGATTCCGAGCAGTACTTC.

The gene calls are TRBV7-3 and TRBJ2-1, with no clear D. V lost 6 bases to trimming and J lost 6 bases, with 9 bases between them. Germline V gene sequence: CDR1 SGHTA, CDR2 FQGTGA. This CDR3 spans 12 amino acids. The CDR3 nucleotides are TGTGCCAGCAGATGGGCCGTCAATGAGCAGTTCTTC. This sequence encodes CASRWAVNEQFF.

This rearrangement joins TRBV27 to TRBJ2-7; the D is unclear. V was clipped by 4 bases and J by 2 bases, with 12 bases between them. This CDR3 has 14 residues. Per germline, CDR1 MNHEY and CDR2 SMNVEV (reference sequence). CDR3: CASSWAGTTYEQYF. The CDR3 bases are TGTGCCAGCAGTTGGGCAGGCACCACCTACGAGCAGTACTTC.

A word on this clone: Other DNA sequences in this sample translate to the same CDR3. V is TRBV9 and J is TRBJ2-7; D not certain. Germline V gene sequence: CDR1 SGDLS, CDR2 YYNGEE. The CDR3 totals 14 residues. Trimming stripped 0 bases from V and 2 bases from J, with 9 bases between. The chain's CDR3 is CASSVGGGTYEQYF. The CDR3 region has the DNA TGTGCCAGCAGCGTAGGCGGCGGAACCTACGAGCAGTACTTC.

The table lists this clone with a few counts. The rearrangement links TRBV4-1 to TRBJ1-5, with 11 bases aligning to TRBD1. The CDR3 is made up of 17 amino acids. V lost 2 bases and J lost 8; bases outside the gene matches: 11. The germline gives CDR1 MGHRA, CDR2 YSYEKL. In nucleotides, the CDR3 is TGCGCCAGCAGCCAATTCCCCTTCGGACAGGGGGCAGAGCCCCAGCATTTT. Protein sequence: CASSQFPFGQGAEPQHF.

The genes are TRBV12-3 or TRBV12-4 and TRBJ2-7, with a tentative D call TRBD2 (5 bases). CDR3 length: 13 residues. V lost 4 bases to trimming and J lost 2 bases, with 9 bases between them. The CDR3, as DNA: TGTGCCAGCAGTTCGGACTCTACCTACGAGCAGTACTTC. It encodes CASSSDSTYEQYF.

This clone turned up a few times. CDR3 protein: CASSLNSRPYNEQFF. CDR3 DNA: TGTGCCAGCAGCTTGAACAGCCGACCCTACAATGAGCAGTTCTTC. This chain uses TRBV5-6 with TRBJ2-1; D not resolved. Germline V gene lookup returns CDR1 SGHDT and CDR2 YYEEEE. This CDR3 is 15 amino acids long. V lost 1 base and J 2 bases, leaving 10 bases between the germline ends.

DNA for the CDR3: TGTGCCAGTAGCAACCAGGGTGCGCGGACTGAAGCTTTCTTT. Protein sequence: CASSNQGARTEAFF. This sequence joins TRBV19 and TRBJ1-1, with D perhaps TRBD1 (5 bases). CDR3 size: 14 residues. Germline CDR1 LNHDA, CDR2 SQIVND (reference sequence). V shed 6 bases and J shed 5 bases, with 16 bases lying between them. Based on the CDR3 plus reference TRBV19 and TRBJ1-1, the full variable domain is DGGITQSPKYLFRKEGQNVTLSCEQNLNHDAMYWYRQDPGQGLRLIYYSQIVNDFQKGDIAEGYSVSREKKESFPLTVTSAQKNPTAFYLCASSNQGARTEAFFGQGTRLTVV.

This clone was recorded once. The gene calls are TRBV18 and TRBJ1-3; D call uncertain. The germline gives CDR1 KGHSH, CDR2 LQKENI. The CDR3 spans 14 residues. Trimming cost V 3 bases and J 1 base, with 7 bases left between them. CDR3 region: CASSPSISGNTIYF. CDR3 coding DNA: TGTGCCAGCTCACCGTCCATTTCTGGAAACACCATATATTTT.

J is TRBJ2-2 and V is TRBV6-5; D is possibly TRBD2 (5 bases). Per germline, CDR1 MNHEY and CDR2 SVGAGI. V dropped 2 bases and J dropped 7 bases, with 8 bases sitting between them. CDR3 size: 13 residues. The CDR3 protein is CASSYDGSGELFF. The DNA of the CDR3 is TGTGCCAGCAGTTACGATGGGAGCGGGGAGCTGTTTTTT.

J is TRBJ2-7 and V is TRBV24-1; 12 bases align to TRBD2. Per the germline V gene, CDR1 is KGHDR and CDR2 is SFDVKD. The CDR3 runs to 14 residues. The V and J ends lost 6 bases and 6 bases, in that order; junction bases with no gene match: 5. For the CDR3, the DNA is TGTGCCACCAGTAGGACTAGCGGGACTAGCGAGCAGTACTTC. The encoded protein is CATSRTSGTSEQYF.